Listed here are 24 T cell receptor beta chains from one sample, sequenced in a study of CD8+ T cells in alopecia areata. cDNA serving as the sequencing template came from extracted, reverse transcribed RNA. Clones were read by immunoSEQ multiplex PCR, and TCRdb kept only the in-frame ones, dropping some. The table shows over 150,000 clones, with more than 50% occurring only once. Sample: CD8+ T cells sorted from blood. The origin of the receptors is a human donor in good health.

This clone was picked up a small number of times. V gene TRBV7-9 combines with J gene TRBJ2-2; tentative D call: TRBD2 (6 bases). V was clipped by 2 bases and J by 3 bases, with 13 bases between them. The CDR3 extends over 16 amino acids. Germline CDR1 is SEHNR and CDR2 is FQNEAQ (reference sequence). CDR3 protein: CASSLLAGMDTGELFF. The CDR3 DNA is TGTGCCAGCAGCTTACTGGCGGGGATGGACACCGGGGAGCTGTTTTTT.

The table lists this clone with a few counts. The chain is built from TRBV4-1 and TRBJ1-2, with D maybe TRBD1 (5 bases). This CDR3 comprises 16 residues. V was pared by 0 bases and J by 1 base, with 12 bases between. Germline-derived CDR1 and CDR2 are MGHRA and YSYEKL. The CDR3 DNA reads TGCGCCAGCAGCCAAGATGAGGCGGGGGATAACTATGGCTACACCTTC. This sequence encodes CASSQDEAGDNYGYTF.

The V gene is TRBV5-1, the J gene TRBJ2-1, with D possibly matching TRBD2 (5 bases). The ends were cut back, 3 bases at V and 7 bases at J, with 17 bases in the middle. Germline CDR1 SGHRS, CDR2 YFSETQ. The CDR3 is 15 amino acids. CDR3 residues: CASSSTGSPGNEQFF. The DNA of the CDR3 is TGCGCCAGCAGCTCGACGGGGTCCCCGGGAAATGAGCAGTTCTTC.

V gene TRBV7-6 combines with J gene TRBJ2-1; D may correspond to TRBD1 or TRBD2 (6 bases each). Germline assignment: CDR1 SGHVS and CDR2 FNYEAQ. The CDR3 consists of 17 residues. V dropped 1 base and J dropped 4 bases, with 17 bases sitting between them. CDR3: CASSLVAGRGLYNEQFF. In DNA, the CDR3 is TGTGCCAGCAGCTTAGTCGCAGGACGGGGGCTATACAATGAGCAGTTCTTC.

Comment on this clone: This may come from a read error, since a much larger clone is one base off. The CDR3 nucleotides read TGTGCCAGCAGCTGGACCGTGAACACTGAAGCTTTCTTT. Its protein is CASSWTVNTEAFF. V and J are TRBV27 and TRBJ1-1; D unclear. The CDR3 spans 13 residues. V was cut by 6 bases and J by 0 bases, with 8 bases left in between. CDR1 and CDR2 from the germline V gene are MNHEY and SMNVEV (reference sequence).

This clone was recorded a few times. CDR3 region: CASAWGELFF. As DNA, the CDR3 is TGTGCCAGCGCCTGGGGGGAGCTGTTTTTT. The chain has TRBV2 and TRBJ2-2; D gene uncertain. The V gene lost 8 bases and the J gene lost 8 bases, with 6 bases spanning the gap. This CDR3 contains 10 residues. Germline V gives CDR1 SNHLY, CDR2 FYNNEI.

The CDR3 reads CASSQEGNLNTEAFF. CDR3 DNA sequence: TGCGCCAGCAGCCAAGAGGGGAATTTGAACACTGAAGCTTTCTTT. The chain links TRBV4-1 to TRBJ1-1; D uncertain. Trimming stripped 0 bases from V and 0 bases from J, with 8 bases between. Germline loops: CDR1 MGHRA, CDR2 YSYEKL. CDR3 length equals 15 residues.

This chain links TRBV30 with TRBJ1-2; D is undetermined. Trimming removed 2 bases at V and 5 bases at J, with 9 bases between. This CDR3 contains 12 residues. Germline CDR1 GTSNPN, CDR2 SVGIG (reference sequence). The DNA for the CDR3 is TGTGCCTGGAGTCCGCCGACTTATGGCTACACCTTC. Encoded protein: CAWSPPTYGYTF.

This chain connects TRBV5-4 to TRBJ2-2; tentatively, D is TRBD2 (7 bases). V was clipped by 0 bases and J by 4 bases, with 16 bases between them. Germline V gene sequence: CDR1 SGHNT, CDR2 YYREEE (reference sequence). This CDR3 is 17 amino acids long. CDR3 amino acids: CASSLAPGEGITGELFF. The CDR3 DNA sequence: TGTGCCAGCAGCTTGGCACCAGGGGAGGGGATCACCGGGGAGCTGTTTTTT. The whole variable domain, filled in from reference TRBV5-4 and TRBJ2-2, reads ETGVTQSPTHLIKTRGQQVTLRCSSQSGHNTVSWYQQALGQGPQFIFQYYREEENGRGNFPPRFSGLQFPNYSSELNVNALELDDSALYLCASSLAPGEGITGELFFGEGSRLTVL.

The table lists this clone with a few counts. The chain carries TRBV7-2 and TRBJ2-5, with no clear D. The germline gives CDR1 SGHTA, CDR2 FQGNSA. Trimming pared 5 bases from V and 4 bases from J, leaving 11 bases between. CDR3 length: 13 amino acids. The CDR3, as DNA: TGTGCCAGCAGCCCTCAGGCCCCAGAGACCCAGTACTTC. This codes for CASSPQAPETQYF.

V and J are TRBV6-5 and TRBJ2-2, with D maybe TRBD1 (5 bases). Germline V CDR1 and CDR2: MNHEY, SVGAGI. The V end lost 2 bases, the J end lost 1 base, and 5 bases lay between the germline ends. The CDR3 is 14 residues long. The CDR3 DNA reads TGTGCCAGCAGTTACAGGGGGAACACCGGGGAGCTGTTTTTT. As protein: CASSYRGNTGELFF.

The chain recombines TRBV5-1 with TRBJ2-7; D uncertain. Per germline, CDR1 SGHRS and CDR2 YFSETQ. There are 15 residues in the CDR3. V lost 1 base and J 0 bases, leaving 11 bases between the germline ends. The CDR3 reads CASSLFGVSSYEQYF. The CDR3 nucleotides read TGCGCCAGCAGCTTGTTTGGGGTAAGCTCCTACGAGCAGTACTTC.

The table lists this clone with a few counts. Additional DNA sequences in this sample encode the identical CDR3. This chain links TRBV7-9 with TRBJ1-5; perhaps TRBD1 as D (5 bases). Trimming shortened V by 1 base and J by 6 bases, and 10 bases separated the two germline ends. From germline, CDR1 is SEHNR and CDR2 FQNEAQ (reference sequence). The CDR3 is 14 residues long. CDR3 in amino acids: CASSLGQGSQPQHF. The DNA for the CDR3 is TGTGCCAGCAGCTTAGGGCAGGGTAGTCAGCCCCAGCATTTT.

This clone was detected only a few times. The V gene is TRBV25-1, the J gene TRBJ1-6, with a possible D match to TRBD1 (5 bases). Trimming cost V 6 bases and J 11 bases, with 14 bases left between them. The CDR3 spans 13 residues. The germline V gene has CDR1 MGHDK and CDR2 SYGVNS. The CDR3 region has the DNA TGTGCCAGCAGACCGGGGGTTGGGGCACCCCTCCACTTT. It yields the protein CASRPGVGAPLHF.

This chain joins TRBV7-6 and TRBJ2-7, with 8 nucleotides matching TRBD1. V trimming: 5 bases; J trimming: 6 bases; junction bases outside the gene matches: 9. Germline loops: CDR1 SGHVS, CDR2 FNYEAQ. The length of the CDR3 is 14 residues. CDR3 amino acids: CASSPDRVQVEQYF. The CDR3 DNA is TGTGCCAGCAGCCCGGACAGGGTTCAAGTCGAGCAGTACTTC.

V is TRBV29-1 and J is TRBJ2-5; 10 bases align to TRBD2. Germline trimming cut 3 bases from V and 1 base from J; bases unmatched to any gene: 8. The germline V gene has CDR1 SQVTM and CDR2 ANQGSEA. CDR3 length: 16 amino acids. The CDR3 DNA is TGCAGCGTTGAGGAAGCTAGCGGGGGCTCCCAAGAGACCCAGTACTTC. It translates to CSVEEASGGSQETQYF.

V and J are TRBV4-2 and TRBJ2-3; D unresolved. V lost 1 base to trimming and J lost 2 bases, with 4 bases between them. This CDR3 is 13 amino acids long. Germline V gene sequence: CDR1 LGHNA, CDR2 YNFKEQ. The CDR3: CASSQGDTDTQYF. The CDR3 nucleotides are TGTGCCAGCAGCCAAGGGGACACAGATACGCAGTATTTT.

This chain links TRBV10-2 with TRBJ2-7, with 7 bases identical to TRBD2. Trimming removed 5 bases from V and 7 bases from J; junction bases left unmatched: 8. Per germline, CDR1 WSHSY and CDR2 SAAADI. The CDR3 has 13 residues. CDR3 protein: CASSPGGGLEQYF. Here the CDR3 DNA reads TGCGCCAGCAGTCCAGGCGGGGGTCTGGAGCAGTACTTC.

This chain uses TRBV9 with TRBJ2-5; D possibly corresponds to TRBD1 (6 bases). V gave up 0 bases and J gave up 4 bases, with 28 bases separating them. There are 20 residues in the CDR3. Per germline, CDR1 SGDLS and CDR2 YYNGEE. The CDR3 DNA reads TGTGCCAGCAGCGTAGCCTCCAGCCCAGGGGTGGGTGATCTAGGAGAGACCCAGTACTTC. Encoded protein: CASSVASSPGVGDLGETQYF.

The chain employs TRBV13 and TRBJ2-7; 7 nucleotides match TRBD2. Germline CDR1 reads PRHDT; CDR2 reads FYEKMQ (reference sequence). The CDR3 spans 15 residues. The junction had 7 bases not matched to a gene; V was cut back by 5 bases and J by 0 bases. For the CDR3, the DNA is TGTGCCAGCAGCGCCCGGGGGGAGAGCTCCTACGAGCAGTACTTC. Its protein is CASSARGESSYEQYF.

V and J are TRBV7-9 and TRBJ1-5; 9 bases are a match to TRBD1. CDR1 and CDR2 from the germline V gene are SEHNR and FQNEAQ (reference sequence). Losses at the gene ends were 5 bases for V and 9 bases for J; bases not matched to a gene: 8. The CDR3 totals 14 residues. The CDR3 sequence is CASSPRTGEGPQHF. In DNA form, the CDR3 reads TGTGCCAGCAGCCCCCGGACAGGGGAGGGGCCCCAGCATTTT.

The chain recombines TRBV15 with TRBJ2-1; 11 positions match TRBD2. The CDR3 runs 15 residues. Germline V CDR1 and CDR2: LNHNV, YYDKDF (reference sequence). With 2 bases clipped from V and 7 bases from J, the junction kept 4 bases outside the gene matches. CDR3 sequence: CATSRTSGGQNEQFF. CDR3 nucleotides: TGTGCCACCAGCAGAACTAGCGGGGGTCAAAATGAGCAGTTCTTC.

CDR3: CAWSVLTGRTGELFF. As DNA, the CDR3 is TGTGCCTGGAGTGTATTAACAGGGCGGACCGGGGAGCTGTTTTTT. The rearrangement links TRBV30 to TRBJ2-2, with D possibly TRBD1 on 6 matching bases. V shed 0 bases and J shed 5 bases, with 13 bases lying between them. The germline CDR1 and CDR2 sequences are GTSNPN and SVGIG (reference sequence). This CDR3 is built from 15 residues.

The chain is built from TRBV29-1 and TRBJ2-2, with D possibly matching TRBD2 (5 bases). Trimming removed 3 bases at V and 5 bases at J, with 16 bases between. This CDR3 spans 15 amino acids. CDR1 is SQVTM, CDR2 ANQGSEA, per germline. DNA of the CDR3: TGCAGCGTTGAGCCCCTTGGAGGAGGTACCGGGGAGCTGTTTTTT. It specifies CSVEPLGGGTGELFF.